The 3 T cell receptor beta chains reported below all come from one sample, sequenced in a study of OX40 agonist ivuxolimab in advanced cancers. The method was immunoSEQ multiplex PCR; TCRdb's version includes in-frame clones alone and lacks a portion of them. The sample has more than 95,000 clones, 91% seen once; the top ten hold around 0.32%. This material consisted of CD4+ or CD8+ T cells sorted from blood, taken in a trial of the OX40 agonist ivuxolimab. These receptors originate from an adult with an advanced solid tumor such as melanoma, head and neck, liver or kidney cancer.

The chain couples TRBV7-7 to TRBJ2-1; the D gene is possibly TRBD1 (6 bases). V was pared by 5 bases and J by 2 bases, with 13 bases between. Germline CDR1 and CDR2: SSHAT and FNYEAQ (reference sequence). There are 15 residues in the CDR3. CDR3 in DNA: TGTGCCAGCAGCACCAACAGGGCCACCTACAATGAGCAGTTCTTC. The encoded protein is CASSTNRATYNEQFF.

The chain employs TRBV6-5 and TRBJ1-5, with TRBD1 identical over 8 bases. The CDR3 contains 15 residues. Germline V gene sequence: CDR1 MNHEY, CDR2 SVGAGI. V gave up 8 bases and J gave up 2 bases; unmatched junction bases: 8. CDR3 sequence: CASGETGVGNQPQHF. The CDR3 DNA is TGTGCCAGCGGAGAGACAGGGGTTGGCAATCAGCCCCAGCATTTT.

The genes are TRBV9 and TRBJ2-7, with no clear D. Trimming pared 3 bases from V and 0 bases from J, leaving 13 bases between. The germline V gene has CDR1 SGDLS and CDR2 YYNGEE. CDR3 size: 15 residues. CDR3 protein: CASSAEPGSSYEQYF. As DNA, the CDR3 is TGTGCCAGCAGCGCCGAACCGGGCAGCTCCTACGAGCAGTACTTC.